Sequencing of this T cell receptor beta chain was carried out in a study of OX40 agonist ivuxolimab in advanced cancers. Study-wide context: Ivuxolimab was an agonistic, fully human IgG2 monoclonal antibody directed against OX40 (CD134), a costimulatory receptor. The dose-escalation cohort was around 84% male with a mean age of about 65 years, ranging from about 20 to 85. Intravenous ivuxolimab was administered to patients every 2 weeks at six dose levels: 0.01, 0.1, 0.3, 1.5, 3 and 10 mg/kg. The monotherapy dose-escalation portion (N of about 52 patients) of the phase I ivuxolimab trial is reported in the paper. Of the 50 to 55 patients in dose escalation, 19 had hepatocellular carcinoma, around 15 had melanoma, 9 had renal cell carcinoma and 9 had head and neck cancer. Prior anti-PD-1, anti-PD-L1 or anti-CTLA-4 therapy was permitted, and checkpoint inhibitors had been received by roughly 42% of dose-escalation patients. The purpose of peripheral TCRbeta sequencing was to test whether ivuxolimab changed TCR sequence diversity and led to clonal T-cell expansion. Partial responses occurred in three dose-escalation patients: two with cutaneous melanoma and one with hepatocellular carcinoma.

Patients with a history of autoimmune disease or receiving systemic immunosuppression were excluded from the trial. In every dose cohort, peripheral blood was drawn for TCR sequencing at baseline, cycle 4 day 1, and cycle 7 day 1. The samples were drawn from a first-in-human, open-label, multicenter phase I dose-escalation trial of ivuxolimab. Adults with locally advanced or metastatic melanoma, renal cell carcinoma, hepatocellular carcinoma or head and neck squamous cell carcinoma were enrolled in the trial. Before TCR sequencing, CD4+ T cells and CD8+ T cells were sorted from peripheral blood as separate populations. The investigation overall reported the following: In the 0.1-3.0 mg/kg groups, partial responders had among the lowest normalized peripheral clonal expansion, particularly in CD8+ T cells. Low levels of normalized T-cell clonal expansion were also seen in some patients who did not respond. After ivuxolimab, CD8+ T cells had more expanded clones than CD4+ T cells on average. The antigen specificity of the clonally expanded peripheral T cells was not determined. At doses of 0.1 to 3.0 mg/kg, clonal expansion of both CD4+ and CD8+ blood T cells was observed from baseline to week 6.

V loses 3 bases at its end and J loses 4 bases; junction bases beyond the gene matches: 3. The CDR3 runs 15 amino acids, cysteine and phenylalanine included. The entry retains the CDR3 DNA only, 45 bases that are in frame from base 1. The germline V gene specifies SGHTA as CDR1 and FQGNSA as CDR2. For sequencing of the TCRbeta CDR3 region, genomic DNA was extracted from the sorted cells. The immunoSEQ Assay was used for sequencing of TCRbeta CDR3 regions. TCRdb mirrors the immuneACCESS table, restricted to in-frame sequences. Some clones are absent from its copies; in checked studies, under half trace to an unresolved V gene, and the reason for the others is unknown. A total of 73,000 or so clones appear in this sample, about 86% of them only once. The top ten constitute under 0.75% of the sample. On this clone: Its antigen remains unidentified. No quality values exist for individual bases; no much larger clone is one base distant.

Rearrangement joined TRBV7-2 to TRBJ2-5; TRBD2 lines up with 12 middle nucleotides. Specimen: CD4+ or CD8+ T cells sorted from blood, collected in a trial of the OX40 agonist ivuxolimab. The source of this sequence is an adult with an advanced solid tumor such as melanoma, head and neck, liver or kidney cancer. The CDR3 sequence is CASSLGLAGRETQYF. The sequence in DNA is TGTGCCAGCAGCTTGGGACTAGCGGGCAGAGAGACCCAGTACTTC.